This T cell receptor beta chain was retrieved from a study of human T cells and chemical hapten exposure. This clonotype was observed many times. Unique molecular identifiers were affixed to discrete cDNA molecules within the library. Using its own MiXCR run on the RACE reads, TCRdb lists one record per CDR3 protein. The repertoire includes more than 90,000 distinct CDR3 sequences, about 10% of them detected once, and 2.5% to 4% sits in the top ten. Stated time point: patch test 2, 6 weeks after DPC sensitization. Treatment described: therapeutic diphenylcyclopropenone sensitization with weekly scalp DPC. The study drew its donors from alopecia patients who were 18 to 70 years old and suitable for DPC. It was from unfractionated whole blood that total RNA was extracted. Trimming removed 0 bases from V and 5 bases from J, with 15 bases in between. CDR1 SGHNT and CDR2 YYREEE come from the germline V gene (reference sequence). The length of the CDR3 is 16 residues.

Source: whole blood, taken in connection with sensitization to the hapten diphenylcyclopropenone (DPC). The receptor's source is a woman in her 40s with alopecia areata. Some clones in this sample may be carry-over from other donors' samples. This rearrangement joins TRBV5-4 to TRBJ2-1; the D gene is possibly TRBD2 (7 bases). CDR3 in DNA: TGTGCCAGCAGCTTGGATCTTACGGGGGGCAACAATGAGCAGTTCTTC. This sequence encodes CASSLDLTGGNNEQFF. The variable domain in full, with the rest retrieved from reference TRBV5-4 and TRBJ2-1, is ETGVTQSPTHLIKTRGQQVTLRCSSQSGHNTVSWYQQALGQGPQFIFQYYREEENGRGNFPPRFSGLQFPNYSSELNVNALELDDSALYLCASSLDLTGGNNEQFFGPGTRLTVL.